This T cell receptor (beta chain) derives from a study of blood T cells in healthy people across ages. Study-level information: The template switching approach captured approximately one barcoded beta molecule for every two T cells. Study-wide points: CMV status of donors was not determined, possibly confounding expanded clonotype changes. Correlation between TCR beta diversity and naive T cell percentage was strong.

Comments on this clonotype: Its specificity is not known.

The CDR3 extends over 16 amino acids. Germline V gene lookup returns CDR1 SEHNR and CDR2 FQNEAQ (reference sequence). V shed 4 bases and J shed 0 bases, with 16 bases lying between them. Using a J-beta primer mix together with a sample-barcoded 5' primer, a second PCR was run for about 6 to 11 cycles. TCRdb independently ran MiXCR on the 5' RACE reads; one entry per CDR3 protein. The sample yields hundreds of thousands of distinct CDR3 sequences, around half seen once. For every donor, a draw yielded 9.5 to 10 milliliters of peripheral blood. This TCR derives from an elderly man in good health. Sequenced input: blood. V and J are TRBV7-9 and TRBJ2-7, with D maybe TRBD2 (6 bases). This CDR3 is CASSSLMAGSSYEQYF. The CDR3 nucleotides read TGTGCCAGCAGCTCACTTATGGCGGGAAGCTCCTACGAGCAGTACTTC.